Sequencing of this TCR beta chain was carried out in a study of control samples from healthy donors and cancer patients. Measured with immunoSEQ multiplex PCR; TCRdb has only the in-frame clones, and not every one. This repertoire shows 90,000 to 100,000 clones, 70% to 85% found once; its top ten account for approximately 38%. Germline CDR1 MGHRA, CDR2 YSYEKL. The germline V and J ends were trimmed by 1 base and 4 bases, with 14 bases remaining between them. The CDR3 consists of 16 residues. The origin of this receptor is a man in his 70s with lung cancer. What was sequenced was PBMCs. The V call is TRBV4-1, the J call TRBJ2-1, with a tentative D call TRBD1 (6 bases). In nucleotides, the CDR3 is TGCGCCAGCAGCCAAGGACCCCCACAGGGTTACAATGAGCAGTTCTTC. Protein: CASSQGPPQGYNEQFF.